Below, 20 T cell receptor beta chains from the same sample are listed, as sequenced in a study of tumor-infiltrating lymphocytes in glioblastoma multiforme. Multiple V-beta primers and a C-beta primer amplified TCRB from RNA. TCRdb passed the multiplex PCR reads through MiXCR, listing each CDR3 protein once. Among 25,000 to 40,000 distinct CDR3 sequences, 61% were seen once, and the ten largest hold 33%. Sequenced input: brain tumor tissue. These TCRs come from a male donor with glioblastoma.

The rearrangement uses TRBV29-1 and TRBJ2-3; TRBD1 might be the D (5 bases). Deletions cut 1 base from V and 6 bases from J, with 8 bases between. The CDR3 contains 12 residues. Germline loops: CDR1 SQVTM, CDR2 ANQGSEA. In DNA, the CDR3 is TGCAGCGTTGAAGTAGGGGCGGATACGCAGTATTTT. This gives the protein CSVEVGADTQYF.

The table lists this clonotype with a few counts. J is TRBJ1-2 and V is TRBV7-3, with 8 bases matching TRBD1. V gave up 5 bases and J gave up 11 bases; unmatched junction bases: 16. This CDR3 is built from 15 residues. The germline V gene has CDR1 SGHTA and CDR2 FQGTGA. CDR3 in amino acids: CASSTDPGGPEGYTF. The CDR3, as DNA: TGTGCCAGCAGCACAGACCCAGGGGGCCCTGAAGGTTACACCTTC.

This clonotype came up a few times. The V gene is TRBV11-1, the J gene TRBJ2-5, with 8 bases that match TRBD1. The CDR3 spans 14 residues. In germline, CDR1 is SGHAT, CDR2 FQDESV (reference sequence). Trimming cost V 4 bases and J 3 bases; bases outside gene matches: 4. The CDR3 DNA is TGTGCCAGCAGCTACGACAGGGGAGAAGAGACCCAGTACTTC. Its translation is CASSYDRGEETQYF.

This clonotype turned up a few times. The chain combines TRBV24-1 with TRBJ2-1, with 7 bases fitting TRBD2. Germline V gene sequence: CDR1 KGHDR, CDR2 SFDVKD. V lost 7 bases to trimming and J lost 3 bases; unmatched junction nucleotides: 11. The CDR3 has 16 amino acids. DNA for the CDR3: TGTGCCACCAGCCCTCGACCGTCTAGCGGCTACAATGAGCAGTTCTTC. Translation: CATSPRPSSGYNEQFF.

Points on this clonotype: At one end the junction does not follow the germline gene, possibly because of a read error. The rearrangement uses TRBV20-1 and TRBJ2-1; TRBD2 matches at 9 bases. The CDR3 covers 17 residues. Germline V CDR1 and CDR2: DFQATT, SNEGSKA (reference sequence). The CDR3 here is CNAKDWKNSGSHNEQFF. For the CDR3, the DNA is TGCAATGCTAAAGACTGGAAGAATAGCGGGAGCCACAATGAGCAGTTCTTC.

V gene TRBV6-6 combines with J gene TRBJ2-3, with 12 bases that match TRBD2. Germline V gene lookup returns CDR1 MNHNY and CDR2 SVGAGI (reference sequence). CDR3 size: 15 residues. Losses at the gene ends were 11 bases for V and 3 bases for J; bases not matched to a gene: 9. The CDR3 DNA reads TGTGCCGGCTCCCCGGGACTAGCGGGTACAGATACGCAGTATTTT. Amino acids: CAGSPGLAGTDTQYF.

This clonotype has ten or more counts. The chain carries TRBV20-1 and TRBJ2-7, with D perhaps matching TRBD1 or TRBD2 (6 bases each). CDR1 and CDR2 (germline): DFQATT, SNEGSKA (reference sequence). There are 13 residues in the CDR3. Trimming stripped 1 base from V and 3 bases from J, with 10 bases between. CDR3 sequence (DNA): TGCAGTGCTAGAGGACAGGACTACTACGAGCAGTACTTC. Amino acid sequence: CSARGQDYYEQYF.

This rearrangement joins TRBV20-1 to TRBJ2-1, with a tentative D call TRBD1 (6 bases). There are 11 residues in the CDR3. V was pared by 3 bases and J by 10 bases, with 10 bases between. CDR1 is DFQATT and CDR2 is SNEGSKA in the germline V gene (reference sequence). CDR3 loop: CSARGAVEQFF. Here the CDR3 DNA reads TGCAGTGCTAGGGGGGCGGTCGAGCAGTTCTTC.

CDR3 loop: CASSLVVGLQETQYF. Here the CDR3 DNA reads TGTGCCAGCAGCTTAGTAGTGGGCTTGCAAGAGACCCAGTACTTC. This chain joins TRBV11-2 and TRBJ2-5; no definite D call. The CDR3 covers 15 residues. Germline V gives CDR1 SGHAT, CDR2 FQNNGV. V was cut by 1 base and J by 2 bases, with 11 bases left in between.

About this clonotype itself: This CDR3 is missing its conserved last phenylalanine or tryptophan, likely due to a read error. J is TRBJ2-6 and V is TRBV20-1; D is perhaps TRBD2 (5 bases). V was trimmed by 6 bases and J by 2 bases, leaving 8 bases between them. From germline, CDR1 is DFQATT and CDR2 SNEGSKA (reference sequence). This CDR3 contains 13 residues. CDR3 nucleotide sequence: TGCAGTGCCGGGATGGCTGGGGCCAACGTCCTGACTATC. It encodes CSAGMAGANVLTI.

This clonotype showed up just a few times. The rearrangement uses TRBV19 and TRBJ2-6, with D possibly TRBD2 on 6 matching bases. This CDR3 has 15 residues. V lost 5 bases to trimming and J lost 1 base, with 9 bases between them. Germline loops: CDR1 LNHDA, CDR2 SQIVND (reference sequence). CDR3 sequence: CASSAGLSGANVLTF. The CDR3 region has the DNA TGTGCCAGTAGTGCGGGGCTATCTGGGGCCAACGTCCTGACTTTC.

This clonotype was recorded once. The J gene is TRBJ2-7, the V gene TRBV11-2; 11 nucleotides line up with TRBD2. Germline trimming cut 11 bases from V and 7 bases from J; bases unmatched to any gene: 13. From germline, CDR1 is SGHAT and CDR2 FQNNGV. The CDR3 totals 14 residues. The CDR3 region has the DNA TGTGCCGGCTGCGTAGCGGGAGGGCCGGATGAGCAGTACTTC. Translating it yields CAGCVAGGPDEQYF.

This clonotype has just a few counts. The chain links TRBV5-1 to TRBJ1-5, with D uncertain. CDR1 and CDR2 (germline): SGHRS, YFSETQ. This CDR3 is built from 15 residues. Trimming removed 1 base from V and 2 bases from J, with 10 bases in between. The CDR3 reads CASSLFPGGNQPQHF. Here the CDR3 DNA reads TGCGCCAGCAGCTTGTTTCCCGGGGGCAATCAGCCCCAGCATTTT.

Worth noting for this clonotype: At one boundary the junction diverges from the germline segment, which might be a read error. V gene TRBV11-2 combines with J gene TRBJ2-1; 8 bases match TRBD2. This CDR3 has 14 amino acids. Germline loops: CDR1 SGHAT, CDR2 FQNNGV. In DNA, the CDR3 is TGTGCCGGCAGCTTAGGCGGGAGGCACAATGAGCAGTTCTTT. Amino acid sequence: CAGSLGGRHNEQFF.

The V gene is TRBV20-1, the J gene TRBJ2-2, with 10 bases matching TRBD2. Germline values: CDR1 DFQATT, CDR2 SNEGSKA (reference sequence). The ends lost 6 bases at V and 10 bases at J; junction bases unmatched: 11. The CDR3 extends over 14 amino acids. The DNA for the CDR3 is TGCAGTGCATTAGCGGGAGGCGGAGGCGTGGAGCTGTTTTTT. Its translation: CSALAGGGGVELFF.

This clonotype was recorded many times. This may come from a read error, since a much larger clone is one base off. The rearrangement links TRBV29-1 to TRBJ1-2, with a weak D call TRBD1 (5 bases). Germline V lookup: CDR1 SQVTM, CDR2 ANQGSEA. This CDR3 comprises 12 residues. The V end lost 7 bases, the J end lost 3 bases, and 12 bases lay between the germline ends. In nucleotides, the CDR3 is TGCAGCGCTGTTAAGGGGTACTATGGCTACACCTTC. It codes for CSAVKGYYGYTF. Full variable domain (remainder filled in from reference TRBV29-1 and TRBJ1-2): SAVISQKPSRDICQRGTSLTIQCQVDSQVTMMFWYRQQPGQSLTLIATANQGSEATYESGFVIDKFPISRPNLTFSTLTVSNMSPEDSSIYLCSAVKGYYGYTFGSGTRLTVV.

CDR3 loop: CASSQTGRANVLTF. CDR3 DNA: TGTGCCAGTAGTCAAACAGGGAGGGCCAACGTCCTGACTTTC. The chain combines TRBV19 with TRBJ2-6, with D possibly being TRBD1 (6 bases). Germline assignment: CDR1 LNHDA and CDR2 SQIVND (reference sequence). This CDR3 is built from 14 residues. Trimming pared 5 bases from V and 5 bases from J, leaving 10 bases between.

The V and J genes are TRBV11-3 and TRBJ2-1; D tentatively fits TRBD1 or TRBD2 (5 bases each). The V gene lost 5 bases and the J gene lost 2 bases, with 28 bases spanning the gap. Germline lookup yields CDR1 SGHNT and CDR2 YENEEA. The CDR3 is made up of 20 amino acids. The CDR3 coding sequence is TGTGCCAGCAGCGGAGGATCCAGCTGGATAAGTCCGGGACCCTACAATGAGCAGTTCTTC. Its protein is CASSGGSSWISPGPYNEQFF.

Points on this clonotype: A much larger clone lies a single base off, so this may be a read error. This sequence joins TRBV14 and TRBJ2-5; D gene unclear. Germline V gene lookup returns CDR1 SGHDN and CDR2 FVKESK. Deletions cut 0 bases from V and 4 bases from J, with 9 bases between. CDR3 length: 14 residues. The CDR3 nucleotides are TGTGCCAGCAGCCAAGATGGTTGGGGAGAGACCCAGTACTTC. Protein product: CASSQDGWGETQYF.

This clonotype has just one count. This CDR3 is CASRSGPGRGGTYEQYF. The CDR3 region has the DNA TGTGCCAGCAGGTCCGGGCCAGGTCGTGGGGGGACCTACGAGCAGTACTTC. The gene calls are TRBV28 and TRBJ2-7; possible D gene TRBD2, 6 bases. The CDR3 is 17 residues long. V was clipped by 6 bases and J by 2 bases, with 23 bases between them. Germline-derived CDR1 and CDR2 are MDHEN and SYDVKM.